Each of the 23 T cell receptor beta chains below was sequenced from the same sample in a study of T-cell memory formation after mild COVID-19. From the 5' RACE reads, TCRdb called clonotypes with MiXCR, one entry per CDR3 protein. The data show approximately 350,000 distinct CDR3 sequences, about an eighth seen once. Sequenced: PBMCs or a T cell subset sorted from them (not recorded which). Every receptor here comes from a man between 18 and 29 years old who had mild COVID-19 (a few samples of this study predate the infection). Cell type and time point are not known.

The V gene is TRBV18, the J gene TRBJ1-3; D is ambiguous. There are 16 residues in the CDR3. The V end lost 6 bases, the J end lost 3 bases, and 18 bases lay between the germline ends. CDR1 is KGHSH, CDR2 LQKENI, per germline. The CDR3 DNA sequence: TGTGCCAGCTCGCCTAATGAGGGATTCGGTGGAAACACCATATATTTT. It yields the protein CASSPNEGFGGNTIYF.

The table lists this clonotype with a few counts. This rearrangement joins TRBV18 to TRBJ2-5; the D gene is possibly TRBD2 (6 bases). V was shortened by 3 bases and J by 1 base, with 12 bases between the two germline ends. The CDR3 runs to 15 residues. Germline-derived CDR1 and CDR2 are KGHSH and LQKENI. CDR3 in amino acids: CASSPGRVSQETQYF. The DNA for the CDR3 is TGTGCCAGCTCACCCGGGAGAGTAAGCCAAGAGACCCAGTACTTC. The whole variable domain, remainder taken from reference TRBV18 and TRBJ2-5, is NAGVMQNPRHLVRRRGQEARLRCSPMKGHSHVYWYRQLPEEGLKFMVYLQKENIIDESGMPKERFSAEFPKEGPSILRIQQVVRGDSAAYFCASSPGRVSQETQYFGPGTRLLVL.

This clonotype was observed a handful of times. The rearrangement links TRBV20-1 to TRBJ2-2; the match to TRBD1 covers 8 bases. V was clipped by 3 bases and J by 1 base; unmatched bases: 10. The germline V gene has CDR1 DFQATT and CDR2 SNEGSKA (reference sequence). The CDR3 length is 17 residues. The CDR3 DNA reads TGCAGTGCTAGCCCCCTCCGGGACAGGTGGAACACCGGGGAGCTGTTTTTT. It yields the protein CSASPLRDRWNTGELFF.

This clonotype has a handful of counts. V usage is TRBV6-1 and J usage is TRBJ1-2; 8 bases are shared with TRBD1. The CDR3 sequence is 16 residues long. The J segment lost 0 bases and the V segment lost 4 bases, leaving 7 bases of the junction unmatched. Germline values: CDR1 MNHNS, CDR2 SASEGT. For the CDR3, the DNA is TGTGCCAGCAGTGGTGGACAGGGCATCGCTAACTATGGCTACACCTTC. Translation gives CASSGGQGIANYGYTF.

This clonotype was observed a few times. The V call is TRBV5-1, the J call TRBJ1-2; D unresolved. The CDR3 spans 14 residues. Germline CDR1 is SGHRS and CDR2 is YFSETQ. Trimming removed 2 bases at V and 4 bases at J, with 12 bases between. CDR3 sequence reads: CASSLFGGAYGYTF. The CDR3 coding sequence is TGCGCCAGCAGCTTATTTGGTGGCGCCTATGGCTACACCTTC.

Regarding this clonotype: This may arise from a read error, as a much more abundant clone is one base away. This chain connects TRBV7-2 to TRBJ2-3; 7 bases agree with TRBD2. Germline CDR1 reads SGHTA; CDR2 reads FQGNSA. The CDR3 loop spans 15 amino acids. The CDR3 nucleotides read TGTGACAGCAGCTCCAGCGGGGATCGCACAGATACGCAGTATTTT. Amino acid sequence: CDSSSSGDRTDTQYF. Filled out from reference TRBV7-2 and TRBJ2-3, the complete variable domain reads GAGVSQSPSNKVTEKGKDVELRCDPISGHTALYWYRQSLGQGLEFLIYFQGNSAPDKSGLPSDRFSAERTGGSVSTLTIQRTQQEDSAVYLCDSSSSGDRTDTQYFGPGTRLTVL.

This chain links TRBV13 with TRBJ1-2; tentative D call: TRBD1 (5 bases). The germline CDR1 and CDR2 sequences are PRHDT and FYEKMQ (reference sequence). The V gene lost 1 base and the J gene lost 2 bases, with 11 bases spanning the gap. The CDR3 has 15 amino acids. CDR3 protein: CASSLVQENNYGYTF. The CDR3 DNA follows: TGTGCCAGCAGCTTAGTACAGGAAAACAACTATGGCTACACCTTC.

The rearrangement links TRBV7-2 to TRBJ1-1; 7 nucleotides agree with TRBD1. This CDR3 has 15 amino acids. From germline, CDR1 is SGHTA and CDR2 FQGNSA. The V and J ends lost 5 bases and 4 bases, in that order; junction bases with no gene match: 10. CDR3 DNA sequence: TGTGCCAGCAGCCCCCAGACAGGGAAGGGCACTGAAGCTTTCTTT. Amino acid sequence: CASSPQTGKGTEAFF.

This clonotype was counted between two and nine times. V is TRBV4-1 and J is TRBJ1-4, with D uncertain. V lost 0 bases and J 4 bases, leaving 9 bases between the germline ends. The CDR3 extends over 15 amino acids. Germline CDR1 and CDR2: MGHRA and YSYEKL. The CDR3, as DNA: TGCGCCAGCAGCCAAGAGGGAGCCGTTAATGAAAAACTGTTTTTT. Translated, it gives CASSQEGAVNEKLFF.

The chain combines TRBV6-5 with TRBJ1-1, with D perhaps TRBD1 (5 bases). V lost 6 bases to trimming and J lost 4 bases, with 15 bases between them. CDR1 is MNHEY, CDR2 SVGAGI, per germline. This CDR3 region has 14 residues. CDR3 sequence: CASRVGEGGTEAFF. The CDR3, as DNA: TGTGCCAGCAGAGTGGGGGAGGGAGGCACTGAAGCTTTCTTT.

The gene calls are TRBV29-1 and TRBJ1-1; 10 bases agree with TRBD1. Germline assignment: CDR1 SQVTM and CDR2 ANQGSEA. The CDR3 is 12 amino acids. V shed 4 bases and J 8 bases; nucleotides not matched to a gene: 4. CDR3 residues: CSVAWTGGEAFF. The CDR3 DNA reads as TGCAGCGTTGCGTGGACAGGGGGAGAAGCTTTCTTT. Complete variable domain (other parts from reference TRBV29-1 and TRBJ1-1): SAVISQKPSRDICQRGTSLTIQCQVDSQVTMMFWYRQQPGQSLTLIATANQGSEATYESGFVIDKFPISRPNLTFSTLTVSNMSPEDSSIYLCSVAWTGGEAFFGQGTRLTVV.

This clonotype was counted at least ten times. The chain links TRBV12-3 or TRBV12-4 to TRBJ2-4; TRBD2 matches at 7 bases. The junction had 12 bases not matched to a gene; V was cut back by 7 bases and J by 15 bases. This CDR3 is built from 12 residues. The CDR3 DNA reads TGTGCCAGCACCGCCGGGGAGGGTTTCAGGTACTTC. Protein: CASTAGEGFRYF.

This chain joins TRBV5-1 and TRBJ1-6; 8 bases are a match to TRBD1. V dropped 5 bases and J dropped 5; count of bases not matched to a gene: 9. This CDR3 spans 16 amino acids. Looked up from germline, CDR1 is SGHRS and CDR2 is YFSETQ. The CDR3 loop is CASRSGQGGNNSPLHF. Here the CDR3 DNA reads TGCGCCAGCAGGAGTGGACAGGGAGGCAATAATTCACCCCTCCACTTT. The variable domain in full, completed from reference TRBV5-1 and TRBJ1-6, reads KAGVTQTPRYLIKTRGQQVTLSCSPISGHRSVSWYQQTPGQGLQFLFEYFSETQRNKGNFPGRFSGRQFSNSRSEMNVSTLELGDSALYLCASRSGQGGNNSPLHFGNGTRLTVT.

The count of this clonotype is one. The chain combines TRBV6-6 with TRBJ1-1; 7 bases align to TRBD1. In germline, CDR1 is MNHNY, CDR2 SVGAGI (reference sequence). The CDR3 totals 18 residues. V was clipped by 0 bases and J by 0 bases; unmatched bases: 10. The chain's CDR3 is CASSYSAAGGGMNTEAFF. The CDR3 DNA sequence: TGTGCCAGCAGTTACTCGGCGGCAGGGGGTGGTATGAACACTGAAGCTTTCTTT.

This clonotype has a handful of counts. CDR3 DNA: TGCGCCAGCAGCCAAGACGGGACAGCCAAGAGTCAAGCTTTCTTT. Protein product: CASSQDGTAKSQAFF. V and J are TRBV4-1 and TRBJ1-1, with 7 bases identical to TRBD1. The J segment lost 9 bases and the V segment lost 0 bases, leaving 10 bases of the junction unmatched. This CDR3 has 15 amino acids. Germline CDR1 reads MGHRA; CDR2 reads YSYEKL.

This clonotype has a handful of counts. CDR3 amino acids: CASSYNGLRGPRFF. Written as DNA, the CDR3 is TGTGCCAGCAGCTACAATGGACTCCGGGGGCCACGGTTCTTC. J is TRBJ2-1 and V is TRBV7-2, with D perhaps matching TRBD1 or TRBD2 (6 bases each). V lost 4 bases, J lost 15 bases, and 22 bases lay in between. Looked up from germline, CDR1 is SGHTA and CDR2 is FQGNSA. The CDR3 consists of 14 residues.

J is TRBJ2-7 and V is TRBV27; 7 nucleotides line up with TRBD1. The CDR3 has 15 amino acids. The V segment lost 4 bases and the J segment 3 bases; nucleotides outside the gene matches: 9. Germline CDR1 is MNHEY and CDR2 is SMNVEV (reference sequence). The CDR3 sequence: CASSYTGVSVYEQYF. CDR3 coding DNA: TGTGCCAGCAGTTATACAGGGGTTTCGGTCTACGAGCAGTACTTC.

This clonotype has ten or more counts. This chain connects TRBV5-5 to TRBJ1-1; D is ambiguous. Trimming left V 0 bases short and J 6 bases short, with 3 bases between. The CDR3 covers 11 residues. CDR1 and CDR2 from the germline V gene are SGHKS and YYEKEE (reference sequence). The CDR3 coding sequence is TGTGCCAGCAGCTTGGGCCCTGAAGCTTTCTTT. Translated, it gives CASSLGPEAFF.

The chain carries TRBV6-5 and TRBJ2-1; D gene unclear. This CDR3 has 15 residues. V was pared by 0 bases and J by 7 bases, with 13 bases between. CDR1 MNHEY and CDR2 SVGAGI come from the germline V gene. Written as DNA, the CDR3 is TGTGCCAGCAGTTACTCGTGGCAAGTAATGAATGAGCAGTTCTTC. It codes for CASSYSWQVMNEQFF.

The chain recombines TRBV6-5 with TRBJ2-7; 10 positions agree with TRBD1. Trimming took 6 bases from V and 6 from J; bases not matched to a gene: 5. CDR1 MNHEY and CDR2 SVGAGI come from the germline V gene. The CDR3 contains 13 residues. The CDR3 nucleotides are TGTGCCAGCAGAGGGACAGGGGTACGCGAGCAGTACTTC. This translates into CASRGTGVREQYF.

The chain employs TRBV7-2 and TRBJ2-2; 8 positions match TRBD2. CDR1 and CDR2 (germline): SGHTA, FQGNSA. V shed 5 bases and J 7 bases; nucleotides not matched to a gene: 6. The CDR3 covers 14 residues. CDR3 DNA sequence: TGTGCCAGCAGCACGCGGGGGGCCAACGGGGAGCTGTTTTTT. Protein: CASSTRGANGELFF.

This sequence joins TRBV6-5 and TRBJ1-2, with 10 bases matching TRBD1. CDR1 is MNHEY, CDR2 SVGAGI, per germline. V shed 5 bases and J 4 bases; nucleotides not matched to a gene: 7. This CDR3 comprises 15 residues. The CDR3 region has the DNA TGTGCCAGCAGTCCCCGGGACAGGGGAGCCTATGGCTACACCTTC. Its translation: CASSPRDRGAYGYTF.

Ten or more counts support this clonotype. This chain uses TRBV4-2 with TRBJ2-3; D is undetermined. The germline V gene has CDR1 LGHNA and CDR2 YNFKEQ. This CDR3 comprises 12 residues. Trimming shortened V by 0 bases and J by 6 bases, and 4 bases separated the two germline ends. The CDR3 DNA follows: TGTGCCAGCAGCCAAGATCGGGATACGCAGTATTTT. This sequence encodes CASSQDRDTQYF.